Below are 12 T cell receptor beta chains sequenced from a single sample in a study of ipilimumab plus nivolumab after autologous stem cell transplantation. Repertoires were generated with immunoSEQ multiplex PCR, while TCRdb's copy carries only in-frame clones and drops some. The repertoire consists of about 22,000 clones, with 74% occurring once and the leading ten covering roughly 25%. The source was PBMCs, collected in a trial of ipilimumab plus nivolumab as post-transplant consolidation. These receptors all stem from a male donor with diffuse large B-cell lymphoma.

The CDR3 region has the DNA TGTGCCTGGAGAAACGTACGGAGCTCCTACAATGAGCAGTTCTTC. It codes for CAWRNVRSSYNEQFF. V is TRBV30 and J is TRBJ2-1; D remains ambiguous. CDR1 is GTSNPN, CDR2 SVGIG, per germline (reference sequence). V gave up 3 bases and J gave up 0 bases, with 12 bases separating them. This CDR3 has 15 residues.

The CDR3 loop reads CAWGRGNTEAFF. The CDR3 region has the DNA TGTGCCTGGGGGCGGGGGAACACTGAAGCTTTCTTT. The genes are TRBV30 and TRBJ1-1; D remains unclear. V lost 5 bases, J lost 1 base, and 8 bases lay in between. This CDR3 has 12 residues. CDR1 is GTSNPN and CDR2 is SVGIG in the germline V gene (reference sequence).

V gene TRBV5-1 combines with J gene TRBJ2-3; 13 positions agree with TRBD2. Germline lookup yields CDR1 SGHRS and CDR2 YFSETQ. Trimming removed 0 bases from V and 2 bases from J; junction bases left unmatched: 6. This CDR3 region has 18 residues. DNA of the CDR3: TGCGCCAGCAGCTTGGAGGGACTAGCGGGACTTCTCACAGATACGCAGTATTTT. This codes for CASSLEGLAGLLTDTQYF.

V usage is TRBV2 and J usage is TRBJ1-2, with D unclear. The CDR3 is made up of 17 amino acids. CDR1 SNHLY and CDR2 FYNNEI come from the germline V gene. V was clipped by 8 bases and J by 6 bases, with 28 bases between them. The CDR3 region is CASSFGRRTLFEDGYTF. CDR3 coding DNA: TGTGCCAGCTCCTTTGGCAGGCGCACCCTTTTTGAAGATGGCTACACCTTC.

This clone has only one observation. The V and J genes are TRBV11-2 and TRBJ1-1; 8 bases map to TRBD1. This CDR3 spans 15 amino acids. The V gene end was trimmed by 4 bases and the J gene end by 7 bases; junction bases not matched to a gene: 11. Looked up from germline, CDR1 is SGHAT and CDR2 is FQNNGV. The CDR3 is CASSSTVAGGGEAFF. In DNA form, the CDR3 reads TGTGCCAGCAGCTCCACTGTCGCAGGGGGCGGTGAAGCTTTCTTT.

The rearrangement uses TRBV15 and TRBJ1-1; possibly TRBD1 for D (5 bases). V was trimmed by 4 bases and J by 0 bases, leaving 6 bases between them. CDR1 LNHNV and CDR2 YYDKDF come from the germline V gene (reference sequence). CDR3 length: 13 residues. In DNA form, the CDR3 reads TGTGCCACCAGCACAGGGCTGAACACTGAAGCTTTCTTT. Amino acid sequence: CATSTGLNTEAFF.

J is TRBJ2-2 and V is TRBV9, with D tentatively TRBD1 (5 bases). This CDR3 contains 17 residues. CDR1 is SGDLS, CDR2 YYNGEE, per germline. V was shortened by 0 bases and J by 2 bases, with 14 bases between the two germline ends. CDR3 DNA: TGTGCCAGCAGCGTAGCTTGGGCAGGGATAAACACCGGGGAGCTGTTTTTT. Encoded protein: CASSVAWAGINTGELFF.

The rearrangement links TRBV6-5 to TRBJ2-5; 8 bases line up with TRBD2. V dropped 2 bases and J dropped 4; count of bases not matched to a gene: 6. Per the germline V gene, CDR1 is MNHEY and CDR2 is SVGAGI. The CDR3 loop spans 15 amino acids. Here the CDR3 DNA reads TGTGCCAGCAGTTACAACGGGGGGGCTGCAGAGACCCAGTACTTC. It is translated as CASSYNGGAAETQYF.

V is TRBV11-3 and J is TRBJ2-5, with D perhaps TRBD1 (5 bases). V lost 2 bases, J lost 1 base, and 8 bases lay in between. The CDR3 runs 14 residues. CDR1 and CDR2 from the germline V gene are SGHNT and YENEEA. The CDR3 DNA reads TGTGCCAGCAGCTTATGGGGCAGCCAAGAGACCCAGTACTTC. Its protein product is CASSLWGSQETQYF.

V is TRBV15 and J is TRBJ1-1; D is uncertain. CDR1 LNHNV and CDR2 YYDKDF come from the germline V gene (reference sequence). This CDR3 region has 13 residues. V lost 3 bases to trimming and J lost 2 bases, with 7 bases between them. CDR3 DNA: TGTGCCACCAGCAGGACACCTAACACTGAAGCTTTCTTT. Protein sequence: CATSRTPNTEAFF.

The V call is TRBV5-1, the J call TRBJ2-2, with D perhaps TRBD1 or TRBD2 (5 bases each). Germline V gives CDR1 SGHRS, CDR2 YFSETQ. V lost 0 bases, J lost 2 bases, and 8 bases lay in between. This CDR3 contains 15 residues. The CDR3 DNA sequence: TGCGCCAGCAGCTTGGGGGACCGAAACACCGGGGAGCTGTTTTTT. It specifies CASSLGDRNTGELFF.

The J gene is TRBJ2-1, the V gene TRBV18; the match to TRBD2 covers 9 bases. This CDR3 has 15 residues. CDR1 is KGHSH, CDR2 LQKENI, per germline. V lost 1 base to trimming and J lost 7 bases; unmatched junction nucleotides: 5. CDR3 loop: CASSPLAGESNEQFF. Written as DNA, the CDR3 is TGTGCCAGCTCACCACTAGCGGGAGAGAGTAATGAGCAGTTCTTC.